This T cell receptor (beta chain) was captured in a study of T cells after yellow fever vaccination. Study as a whole: CD3, CD45RA, CCR7 and CD95 guided sorting of the EM, EMRA, CM and Tscm memory subsets.

This clonotype is a singleton in its sample. With a much larger clone just one base away, this may be a read error. TCRdb analysed the 5' RACE reads with MiXCR anew, one entry per CDR3 protein. In the table there are just over 25,000 distinct CDR3 sequences, under 7% of which are singletons. The CDR3 loop spans 13 amino acids. CDR1 and CDR2 (germline): SGHKS, YYEKEE (reference sequence). V dropped 2 bases and J dropped 3 bases, with 9 bases sitting between them. Source: PBMCs, either bulk or a sorted T-cell subset (CD4+, CD8+, memory, or dextramer-sorted; not recorded which), taken 15 days after the yellow fever booster vaccination. This chain uses TRBV5-5 with TRBJ2-7, with D possibly matching TRBD1 (5 bases). The clonotype originates from a man aged 25-45 years who received the YFV17D yellow fever vaccine. The CDR3 DNA is TGTGCCAGCAGCTTTACAGGCGACTACGAGCAGTACTTC. This translates into CASSFTGDYEQYF.